These 14 T cell receptor beta chains originate from one sample sequenced in a study of tumor and adjacent non-tumor tissue in lung cancer. This sample's RNA came from whole unsorted tissue. This non-tumor lung sample came from over 3 cm beyond the tumor edge. Three rounds of nested PCR, following a modified ARM-PCR protocol, produced the TCRbeta library. From the multiplex PCR reads, TCRdb called clonotypes with MiXCR, one entry per CDR3 protein. Here the sample spans roughly 120,000 distinct CDR3 sequences, 60% to 80% being singletons. Sequencing was performed on distant non-tumor lung tissue. The source of these receptors is a man in his fifties or sixties with non-small cell lung cancer.

To note about this clonotype: One base away lies a much larger clone, so this may be a sequencing read error. The chain couples TRBV11-2 to TRBJ1-1; D gene unclear. Trimming left V 5 bases short and J 6 bases short, with 13 bases between. The CDR3 totals 13 residues. Per the germline V gene, CDR1 is SGHAT and CDR2 is FQNNGV. This CDR3 is CASSQTMVAEAFF. CDR3 nucleotides: TGTGCCAGCAGCCAGACGATGGTGGCTGAAGCTTTCTTT.

This clonotype has ten or more counts. The CDR3 region has the DNA TGTGCCAGCAGGTACACGGGACTAGACGGCGGGGAGCTGTTTTTT. It specifies CASRYTGLDGGELFF. The chain recombines TRBV28 with TRBJ2-2; 8 bases match TRBD2. From germline, CDR1 is MDHEN and CDR2 SYDVKM. J lost 7 bases, V lost 6 bases, and 10 bases had no gene match. The length of the CDR3 is 15 residues.

As regards this clonotype: This could be a read error, since a much larger clone is one nucleotide away. The gene calls are TRBV7-2 and TRBJ2-1; D not certain. The germline V gene has CDR1 SGHTA and CDR2 FQGNSA. The CDR3 has 15 amino acids. V was pared by 6 bases and J by 6 bases, with 18 bases between. The CDR3 nucleotides are TGTGCCAGCAGTTCTTTCATAAGGGTAGGCAATGAGCAGTTCTTC. Translation gives CASSSFIRVGNEQFF. The whole variable domain, filled in from reference TRBV7-2 and TRBJ2-1, reads GAGVSQSPSNKVTEKGKDVELRCDPISGHTALYWYRQSLGQGLEFLIYFQGNSAPDKSGLPSDRFSAERTGGSVSTLTIQRTQQEDSAVYLCASSSFIRVGNEQFFGPGTRLTVL.

As regards this clonotype: One end of the junction is discordant with germline, which a read error may explain. V is TRBV6-5 and J is TRBJ2-6, with D tentatively TRBD1 (6 bases). CDR1 is MNHEY and CDR2 is SVGAGI in the germline V gene. This CDR3 is built from 17 residues. CDR3 amino acids: CVSSPDRCSSGANVLTF. The CDR3 coding sequence is TGTGTCAGCAGTCCTGACAGGTGTTCCTCTGGGGCCAACGTCCTGACTTTC.

On this clonotype: A read error may produce the germline difference seen at one junction end. This chain links TRBV11-1 with TRBJ2-5, with D tentatively TRBD1 (5 bases). Germline assignment: CDR1 SGHAT and CDR2 FQDESV (reference sequence). The CDR3 has 17 residues. CDR3 DNA sequence: TGTGGCAGCAGTTTTTTTCCTAACAGACAGTACCAGGAGACCCAGTACTTC. This sequence encodes CGSSFFPNRQYQETQYF.

Of note for this clonotype: A much larger clone differs by one base, so this may be a read error. The chain joins TRBV12-3 or TRBV12-4 to TRBJ1-1; D may be TRBD1 (5 bases). The V gene lost 10 bases and the J gene lost 4 bases, with 19 bases spanning the gap. The CDR3 has 14 residues. CDR3 in DNA: TGTGCCAACAGGAGGGGCGGCCAGAGCACTGAAGCTTTCTTT. Translating it yields CANRRGGQSTEAFF.

This clonotype has just one count. The junction differs from germline at one of its ends, possibly a read error. J is TRBJ2-1 and V is TRBV6-5; TRBD2 is a possible D gene (6 bases). Germline V gene data show CDR1 as MNHEY and CDR2 as SVGAGI. This CDR3 is 13 amino acids long. The CDR3 protein is CTSSLLAANEQFF. CDR3 sequence (DNA): TGTACCAGCAGCTTACTAGCCGCCAATGAGCAGTTCTTC.

A few counts support this clonotype. A much larger clone is a single base away; this may be a read error. This chain joins TRBV20-1 and TRBJ1-1; no clear D. V was shortened by 3 bases and J by 4 bases, with 15 bases between the two germline ends. The CDR3 length is 14 residues. Germline CDR1 and CDR2: DFQATT and SNEGSKA (reference sequence). CDR3 DNA: TGCAGTGCTAGCGGGAGGCTGACGACCACTGAAGCTTTCTTT. Protein: CSASGRLTTTEAFF.

The chain employs TRBV29-1 and TRBJ1-1; TRBD1 is a possible D gene (6 bases). CDR1 is SQVTM, CDR2 ANQGSEA, per germline. The CDR3 contains 14 residues. As DNA, the CDR3 is TGCAGGGCCCAATTCGGGGACATGAACACTGAAGCTTTCTTT. It encodes CRAQFGDMNTEAFF.

Worth noting for this clonotype: The junction differs from germline at one of its ends, possibly a read error. The rearrangement joins TRBV11-2 to TRBJ2-1, with 7 bases matching TRBD2. This CDR3 has 18 residues. Per germline, CDR1 SGHAT and CDR2 FQNNGV. CDR3 sequence: CASSLRVFAGEGINERFF. In DNA form, the CDR3 reads TGTGCCAGTAGCTTAAGGGTTTTCGCGGGAGAGGGGATCAATGAGCGGTTCTTC.

Comments on this clonotype: Since a much larger clone is just one base distant, this may be a read error. The gene calls are TRBV6-7 and TRBJ1-1; the D gene is possibly TRBD1 (6 bases). TRBV6-7 is reported as an ORF; its role is uncertain. CDR3 length: 16 amino acids. The CDR3 here is CANSYSIGGWSTEAFF. The CDR3 DNA is TGTGCCAACAGTTACTCGATAGGGGGTTGGAGCACTGAAGCTTTCTTT.

A few counts support this clonotype. Possible read error: a much larger clone is one base away. The chain has TRBV12-3 or TRBV12-4 and TRBJ2-2; D ambiguous. CDR3 length: 12 residues. Trimming cost V 10 bases and J 0 bases, with 6 bases left between them. The CDR3 spells CANSANTGELFF. The CDR3 coding sequence is TGTGCCAACAGCGCGAACACCGGGGAGCTGTTTTTT.

At least ten counts were recorded for this clonotype. V is TRBV7-8 and J is TRBJ2-1, with TRBD2 matching over 10 bases. The CDR3 is 16 amino acids. J lost 7 bases, V lost 4 bases, and 10 bases had no gene match. Per the germline V gene, CDR1 is SGHVS and CDR2 is FQNEAQ. DNA for the CDR3: TGTGCCAGCAGCTCTCCCAGCGGGGGGGCCGGTAATGAGCAGTTCTTC. This translates into CASSSPSGGAGNEQFF.

The sample holds many counts of this clonotype. The gene calls are TRBV6-5 and TRBJ1-4, with 9 bases matching TRBD1. J gave up 15 bases and V 5 bases, and 7 bases lay outside the gene matches. Germline lookup yields CDR1 MNHEY and CDR2 SVGAGI. The CDR3 spans 12 residues. In DNA, the CDR3 is TGTGCCAGCAGTCAAAGGACAGGGGAATTGTTTTTT. Amino acid sequence: CASSQRTGELFF.